A single sample gave rise to the 25 T cell receptor beta chains below, sequenced in a study of cytomegalovirus exposure and HLA in healthy donors. The PCR had 60 Vbeta and 13 Jbeta primers. Measured with immunoSEQ multiplex PCR; TCRdb has only the in-frame clones, and not every one. In the table there are more than 200,000 clones, more than 75% of which are singletons. Specimen: PBMCs. The origin of the receptors is a man aged 35-49 years in good health and CMV-seropositive.

CDR3 region: CASSTSGREETQYF. The CDR3, as DNA: TGTGCCAGCAGCACTAGCGGGAGGGAGGAGACCCAGTACTTC. The chain links TRBV9 to TRBJ2-5, with 13 bases that match TRBD2. Per germline, CDR1 SGDLS and CDR2 YYNGEE. The CDR3 runs to 14 residues. V trimming: 4 bases; J trimming: 5 bases; junction bases outside the gene matches: 2.

The chain combines TRBV27 with TRBJ2-3; possibly TRBD1 for D (6 bases). Germline V gene lookup returns CDR1 MNHEY and CDR2 SMNVEV (reference sequence). The length of the CDR3 is 17 residues. Trimming took off 6 bases at V and 2 bases at J, with 21 bases between the two ends. This CDR3 reads CASSQGRRRTSTDTQYF. The CDR3 DNA follows: TGTGCCAGCAGCCAGGGGCGGAGACGGACCTCCACAGATACGCAGTATTTT.

This clone was detected a few times. The chain uses TRBV11-3 and TRBJ1-1, with 7 bases lining up with TRBD1. V gave up 6 bases and J gave up 8 bases; unmatched junction bases: 6. Germline CDR1 is SGHNT and CDR2 is YENEEA. CDR3 size: 12 residues. The DNA of the CDR3 is TGTGCCAGCAGTCCGGGGACAGAAGAAGCTTTCTTT. Protein product: CASSPGTEEAFF.

V and J are TRBV7-3 and TRBJ2-2; D possibly corresponds to TRBD1 (5 bases). The V end was cut by 2 bases, the J end by 6 bases, with 7 bases between. Germline V lookup: CDR1 SGHTA, CDR2 FQGTGA. CDR3 size: 13 residues. Here the CDR3 DNA reads TGTGCCAGCAGCTTAGGGGCGGCCGGGGAGCTGTTTTTT. It codes for CASSLGAAGELFF.

This chain connects TRBV6-1 to TRBJ1-3; no firm D call. This CDR3 is 13 amino acids long. The germline gives CDR1 MNHNS, CDR2 SASEGT. V was trimmed by 6 bases and J by 0 bases, leaving 6 bases between them. The CDR3 region is CASRESSGNTIYF. DNA for the CDR3: TGTGCCAGCAGGGAGAGCTCTGGAAACACCATATATTTT.

This chain uses TRBV5-1 with TRBJ1-4; 8 bases agree with TRBD1. V gave up 5 bases and J gave up 4 bases; unmatched junction bases: 7. Germline V lookup: CDR1 SGHRS, CDR2 YFSETQ. CDR3 size: 15 residues. This CDR3 is CASSLGQGVNEKLFF. CDR3 in DNA: TGCGCCAGCAGTCTAGGACAGGGCGTTAATGAAAAACTGTTTTTT.

DNA of the CDR3: TGCGCCAGCAGTGAGTCTCCGAGAGCGATAGACACTGAAGCTTTCTTT. Translating it yields CASSESPRAIDTEAFF. J is TRBJ1-1 and V is TRBV10-2, with D unclear. Trimming stripped 0 bases from V and 3 bases from J, with 14 bases between. This CDR3 has 16 amino acids. CDR1 WSHSY and CDR2 SAAADI come from the germline V gene.

The chain recombines TRBV29-1 with TRBJ2-2, with D perhaps TRBD1 (5 bases). V lost 0 bases to trimming and J lost 4 bases, with 6 bases between them. The CDR3 contains 13 residues. Per the germline V gene, CDR1 is SQVTM and CDR2 is ANQGSEA. The CDR3 sequence is CSVEDTGTGELFF. CDR3 nucleotides: TGCAGCGTTGAAGATACAGGCACCGGGGAGCTGTTTTTT.

The chain recombines TRBV5-6 with TRBJ2-7; D gene unclear. V was shortened by 3 bases and J by 0 bases, with 7 bases between the two germline ends. The germline V gene encodes CDR1 SGHDT and CDR2 YYEEEE. The CDR3 runs to 13 residues. The CDR3 here is CASSSGFSYEQYF. CDR3 coding DNA: TGTGCCAGCAGCTCCGGGTTCTCCTACGAGCAGTACTTC.

The genes are TRBV6-1 and TRBJ2-7; unclear D gene. CDR3 length: 11 residues. V was cut by 8 bases and J by 3 bases, with 8 bases left in between. Germline CDR1 reads MNHNS; CDR2 reads SASEGT. Written as DNA, the CDR3 is TGTGCCAGCGGCTCAGGCTACGAGCAGTACTTC. Residues: CASGSGYEQYF.

CDR3 protein: CASSFSGADSYEQYF. The CDR3 DNA reads TGTGCCAGCAGCTTCAGCGGGGCTGACTCCTACGAGCAGTACTTC. V is TRBV5-4 and J is TRBJ2-5; TRBD2 aligns across 7 bases. The better agreement between TRBJ2-7 and the DNA end casts doubt on the J call. The CDR3 consists of 15 residues. CDR1 and CDR2 (germline): SGHNT, YYREEE (reference sequence).

The rearrangement uses TRBV6-1 and TRBJ2-5; 9 nucleotides line up with TRBD1. Trimming cost V 4 bases and J 5 bases; bases outside gene matches: 8. CDR3 length: 15 amino acids. Germline V gives CDR1 MNHNS, CDR2 SASEGT. CDR3 nucleotides: TGTGCCAGCAGTGGGGGGGGACAGGGAGGTGAGACCCAGTACTTC. Protein sequence: CASSGGGQGGETQYF.

The genes are TRBV28 and TRBJ2-5; D not certain. The CDR3 loop spans 12 amino acids. Trimming took off 2 bases at V and 9 bases at J, with 10 bases between the two ends. Germline V gives CDR1 MDHEN, CDR2 SYDVKM. The chain's CDR3 is CASSLGISPQYF. CDR3 nucleotides: TGTGCCAGCAGTTTAGGCATCTCGCCCCAGTACTTC.

The V call is TRBV6-1, the J call TRBJ1-1, with 8 positions matching TRBD1. Germline trimming cut 8 bases from V and 8 bases from J; bases unmatched to any gene: 13. CDR3 length: 14 residues. Germline CDR1 is MNHNS and CDR2 is SASEGT. The CDR3 DNA is TGTGCCAGCGCGGGGTTCCAGGGGGCCGTCGAAGCTTTCTTT. Its translation: CASAGFQGAVEAFF.

The chain recombines TRBV13 with TRBJ1-1, with 7 nucleotides matching TRBD1. The CDR3 totals 15 residues. J lost 1 base, V lost 3 bases, and 5 bases had no gene match. Germline values: CDR1 PRHDT, CDR2 FYEKMQ (reference sequence). The DNA for the CDR3 is TGTGCCAGCAGCTTCCGACAGGGCTGGAACACTGAAGCTTTCTTT. Its translation: CASSFRQGWNTEAFF.

The chain carries TRBV7-9 and TRBJ2-7; 10 nucleotides align to TRBD2. The CDR3 has 16 amino acids. V dropped 3 bases and J dropped 0; count of bases not matched to a gene: 5. Germline CDR1 is SEHNR and CDR2 is FQNEAQ (reference sequence). CDR3 protein: CASSFIPSGSSYEQYV. The CDR3 DNA reads TGTGCCAGCAGCTTCATCCCTAGCGGGAGCTCCTACGAGCAGTACGTC.

The chain has TRBV19 and TRBJ2-7, with TRBD2 identical over 9 bases. With 6 bases clipped from V and 3 bases from J, the junction kept 6 bases outside the gene matches. Germline loops: CDR1 LNHDA, CDR2 SQIVND (reference sequence). The CDR3 is 14 amino acids. The CDR3: CASRASSGSYEQYF. The CDR3, as DNA: TGTGCCAGTAGAGCGAGTAGCGGGAGCTACGAGCAGTACTTC.

This clone was counted a single time. The CDR3 DNA follows: TGTGCCAGCAGTCTCGGACAGGGGGCCGACGAGCAGTACGTC. Protein product: CASSLGQGADEQYV. The rearrangement links TRBV27 to TRBJ2-7, with TRBD1 matching 11 bases. J was trimmed by 5 bases and V by 5 bases; bases with no gene match: 5. The CDR3 consists of 14 residues. Per the germline V gene, CDR1 is MNHEY and CDR2 is SMNVEV (reference sequence).

This chain links TRBV5-1 with TRBJ2-1, with a weak D call TRBD2 (5 bases). The CDR3 is 14 residues long. Germline values: CDR1 SGHRS, CDR2 YFSETQ. V was trimmed by 5 bases and J by 8 bases, leaving 17 bases between them. CDR3 bases: TGCGCCAGCAGGCTGGAGGACGGGGTGGATGAGCAGTTCTTC. It codes for CASRLEDGVDEQFF.

This chain links TRBV19 with TRBJ2-1; tentatively, D is TRBD2 (6 bases). The CDR3 has 15 residues. Germline CDR1 and CDR2: LNHDA and SQIVND (reference sequence). The V end was cut by 5 bases, the J end by 1 base, with 12 bases between. Here the CDR3 reads CASSSSRESYNEQFF. Here the CDR3 DNA reads TGTGCCAGTAGTTCTAGCCGGGAGTCCTACAATGAGCAGTTCTTC.

The chain joins TRBV18 to TRBJ2-1; D unclear. The germline V gene encodes CDR1 KGHSH and CDR2 LQKENI. Trimming took 3 bases from V and 0 from J, leaving 6 bases between them. CDR3 length: 14 residues. The chain's CDR3 is CASSPAYSYNEQFF. The CDR3 nucleotides read TGTGCCAGCTCACCCGCGTACTCCTACAATGAGCAGTTCTTC.

The chain links TRBV5-1 to TRBJ2-3; 12 nucleotides agree with TRBD1. The CDR3 extends over 16 amino acids. CDR1 and CDR2 (germline): SGHRS, YFSETQ. J lost 5 bases, V lost 1 base, and 5 bases had no gene match. In DNA, the CDR3 is TGCGCCAGCAGCTTGAGGGACAGGGGGCAAGGAGATACGCAGTATTTT. Its protein is CASSLRDRGQGDTQYF.

V and J are TRBV9 and TRBJ2-2; 9 bases map to TRBD2. This CDR3 contains 16 residues. Losses at the gene ends were 3 bases for V and 0 bases for J; bases not matched to a gene: 3. CDR1 and CDR2 from the germline V gene are SGDLS and YYNGEE. The CDR3: CASSDASGTNTGELFF. The CDR3 DNA reads TGTGCCAGCAGCGATGCTAGCGGGACGAACACCGGGGAGCTGTTTTTT.

The CDR3 coding sequence is TGTGCCAGTCGGGAACGAACCACCGGGGAGCTGTTTTTT. Amino acids: CASRERTTGELFF. This chain joins TRBV19 and TRBJ2-2; a possible D gene is TRBD2 (5 bases). CDR3 length: 13 residues. Trimming removed 8 bases at V and 4 bases at J, with 11 bases between. Germline CDR1 is LNHDA and CDR2 is SQIVND (reference sequence).

V and J are TRBV7-3 and TRBJ2-1, with D possibly matching TRBD2 (6 bases). The CDR3 is 13 residues long. The V end was cut by 4 bases, the J end by 8 bases, with 12 bases between. The V gene's germline CDR1 is SGHTA and CDR2 FQGTGA. This CDR3 is CASSSGLEDEQFF. The CDR3 DNA sequence: TGTGCCAGCAGCTCGGGACTCGAGGATGAGCAGTTCTTC.